The following is a T cell receptor beta chain sequence with its context. Its target is unknown. Unique molecular identifiers were in the cDNA, with template-switch universal primer binding. TCRdb itself ran the 5' RACE reads through MiXCR, one entry per CDR3 protein. Of 700,000 or so distinct CDR3 sequences listed, 8.5% to 9% are singletons. The ends were cut back, 7 bases at V and 3 bases at J, with 12 bases in the middle. The CDR3 is made up of 13 amino acids. This sample was taken from a study of identical twins. Findings and limits, study-wide: Models underestimated how often monozygotic twins shared out-of-frame TCR alpha. Whereas memory repertoires showed no such difference, abundant cord blood beta clonotypes carried fewer insertions. Twins' excess sharing was less marked for out-of-frame beta sequences.

In addition, the sample was reused for a study of yellow fever vaccine responses in identical twins.

What was sequenced was PBMCs. The chain employs TRBV12-3 or TRBV12-4 and TRBJ1-2; D gene ambiguous. This receptor was taken from a woman in her late teens or twenties in good health. The CDR3, as DNA: TGTGCCAGCACCCTGAGGACGGACTATGGCTACACCTTC. This sequence encodes CASTLRTDYGYTF.